The subject of this entry is one TCR beta chain. What it binds is unknown. Libraries were prepared by immunoSEQ multiplex PCR; TCRdb keeps only in-frame clonotypes and omits some of them. The sample carries 150,000 to 200,000 clones, almost 95% recorded once. This CDR3 is built from 19 residues. V was trimmed by 10 bases and J by 1 base, leaving 29 bases between them. CDR1 ENHRY and CDR2 SYGVKD come from the germline V gene. The data originate from a study of T cell responses to AZD1222 COVID-19 vaccine. Whole-study findings and limits: Most donors were white British and more were female, and clonal diversity was possibly underestimated. Every sample of the repertoires postdated the peak T cell response. Spike-wide coverage was observed for vaccine-associated CD4 TCRs, with dominant responses at 160-218 and 743-854. The study found Spike-specific TCR breadth and depth rose after two AZD1222 doses.

This rearrangement joins TRBV10-3 to TRBJ1-3; D may be TRBD1 (6 bases). This material consisted of peripheral blood, taken on day 0 of AZD1222 vaccination. The TCR comes from an adult in good health. This CDR3 is CATALNPNTQGGSGNTIYF. The CDR3 nucleotides read TGTGCCACCGCACTCAACCCCAACACACAGGGAGGTTCTGGAAACACCATATATTTT.